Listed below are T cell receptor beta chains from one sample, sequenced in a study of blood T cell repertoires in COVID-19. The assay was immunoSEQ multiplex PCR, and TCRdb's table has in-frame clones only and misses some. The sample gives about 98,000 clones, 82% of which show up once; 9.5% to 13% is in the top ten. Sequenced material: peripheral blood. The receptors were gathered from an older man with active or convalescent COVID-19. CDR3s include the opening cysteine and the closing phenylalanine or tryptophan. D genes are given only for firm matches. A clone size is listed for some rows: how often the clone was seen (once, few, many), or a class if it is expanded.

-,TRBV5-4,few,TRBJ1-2,TGTGCCAGCAGCTTGGACGGTTATGGCTACACCTTC,CASSLDGYGYTF
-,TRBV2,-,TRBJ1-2,TGTGCCAGCAGTGCCGACACCAACTATGGCTACACCTTC,CASSADTNYGYTF
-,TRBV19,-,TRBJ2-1,TGTGCCAGTAGTACGACCCGGACAGAGAAGCAGTTCTTC,CASSTTRTEKQFF
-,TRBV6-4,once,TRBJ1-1,TGTGCCAGCAAGCCGGGGGGCTCGATGAACACTGAAGCTTTCTTT,CASKPGGSMNTEAFF
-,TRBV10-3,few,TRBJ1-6,TGTGCCATCAGTGGACAGGTCAATTCACCCCTCCACTTT,CAISGQVNSPLHF
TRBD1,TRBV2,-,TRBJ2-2,TGTGCCAGCAGTGAGGACAGGGGTCCCACCGGGGAGCTGTTTTTT,CASSEDRGPTGELFF
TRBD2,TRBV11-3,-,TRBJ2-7,TGTGCCAGCAGCACCCGGGGGGGTCACGAGCAGTACTTC,CASSTRGGHEQYF
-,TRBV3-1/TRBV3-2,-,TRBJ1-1,TGTGCCAGCAGCCAAGGTGTCAGATTATCTTGGGCTTTCTTT,CASSQGVRLSWAFF
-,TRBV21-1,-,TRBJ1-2,TGTGCCAGCAGCGGTGGGACAGGGCCTCCCTATGGCTACACCTTC,CASSGGTGPPYGYTF
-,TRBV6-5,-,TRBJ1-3,TGTGCCAGCAGTTATACCCCGGAGAGGGGAAACACCATATATTTT,CASSYTPERGNTIYF
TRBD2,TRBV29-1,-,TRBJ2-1,TGCAGCGTTCTGCTAGCGGGGAAGGTTAATGAGCAGTTCTTC,CSVLLAGKVNEQFF
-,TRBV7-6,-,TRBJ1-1,TGTGCCAGCAGCGCCCAGGGTTTTTCGGGCACTGAAGCTTTCTTT,CASSAQGFSGTEAFF
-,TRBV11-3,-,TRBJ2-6,TGTGCCAGCAGCCCCGGACGGGCGGGTGTCCTGACTTTC,CASSPGRAGVLTF
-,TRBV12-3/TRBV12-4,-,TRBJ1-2,TGTGCCAGCAGCCGGCCGGGGGTCGGCTACACCTTC,CASSRPGVGYTF
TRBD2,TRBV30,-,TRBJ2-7,TGTGCCTCGTCGGGAGGGCTAGCGGGAGAATACGAGCAGTACTTC,CASSGGLAGEYEQYF
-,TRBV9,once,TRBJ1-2,TGTGCCAGCGGCACGGGTTATGGCTACACCTTC,CASGTGYGYTF
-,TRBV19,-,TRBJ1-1,TGTGCCAGTAGTATCCCCCGGGGTTGGGACACTGAAGCTTTCTTT,CASSIPRGWDTEAFF
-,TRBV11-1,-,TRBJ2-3,TGTGCCAGCAGCCAACAGGAGACCACAGATACGCAGTATTTT,CASSQQETTDTQYF
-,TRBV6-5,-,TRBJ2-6,TGTGCCAGCAGTTCCAGGGGGGCTGGGGCCAACGTCCTGACTTTC,CASSSRGAGANVLTF
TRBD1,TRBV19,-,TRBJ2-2,TGTGCCAGTAGTTTCCGGGACAGGGGACTCCCCGGGGAGCTGTTTTTT,CASSFRDRGLPGELFF
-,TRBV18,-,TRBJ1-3,TGTGCCAGCTCACCTGGCGGGACCGGCACGGGAAACACCATATATTTT,CASSPGGTGTGNTIYF
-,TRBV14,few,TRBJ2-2,TGTGCCAGCAGCCTCAGACTTTTTTCCGGGGAGCTGTTTTTT,CASSLRLFSGELFF
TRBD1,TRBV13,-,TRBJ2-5,TGTGCCAGCAGCCGACAGGGGCAGGGAGAGACCCAGTACTTC,CASSRQGQGETQYF
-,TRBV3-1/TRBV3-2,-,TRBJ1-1,TGTGCCAGCAGCCAAGAGGACAGGAACACTGAAGCTTTCTTT,CASSQEDRNTEAFF
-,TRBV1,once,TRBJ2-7,TGCACCAGCAGCCAACCGGGACAGGGGACCTACGAGCAGTACTTC,CTSSQPGQGTYEQYF
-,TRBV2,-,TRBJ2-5,TGTGCCAACAGGTTCCCGCGAAAAGAGACCCAGTACTTC,CANRFPRKETQYF
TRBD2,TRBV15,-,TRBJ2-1,TGTGCCACCAGCAGAGTAGCGGGGGCCCACTACAATGAGCAGTTCTTC,CATSRVAGAHYNEQFF
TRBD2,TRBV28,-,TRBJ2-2,TGTGCCAGCAGTAGCGGGGGGGTTGGCGGGGAGCTGTTTTTT,CASSSGGVGGELFF
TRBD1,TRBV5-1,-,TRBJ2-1,TGCGCCAGCAGACGAGGGACAGGGGGGTACAATGAGCAGTTCTTC,CASRRGTGGYNEQFF
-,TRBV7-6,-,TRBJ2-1,TGTGCCAGCAGCCCGTCCCGGGACTCCCATAATGAGCAGTTCTTC,CASSPSRDSHNEQFF
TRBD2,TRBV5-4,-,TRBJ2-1,TGTGCCAGCAGCTTGGTTCTTAGCGGGCGGAGCTCCTACAATGAGCAGTTCTTC,CASSLVLSGRSSYNEQFF
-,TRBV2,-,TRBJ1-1,TGTGCCAGCAGTGACCCAGGAGAAGCTTTCTTT,CASSDPGEAFF
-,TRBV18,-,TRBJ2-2,TGTGCCAGCTCACCCCGGTCCGGGGAGCTGTTTTTT,CASSPRSGELFF
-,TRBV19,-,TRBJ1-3,TGTGCCAGTACTGACCCGCAGGGAATCTCTGGAAACACCATATATTTT,CASTDPQGISGNTIYF
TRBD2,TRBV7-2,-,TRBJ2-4,TGTGCCAGCAGCCCGCGACTAGCGGGTCTGGCGAACCGATTGAACATTCAGTACTTC,CASSPRLAGLANRLNIQYF
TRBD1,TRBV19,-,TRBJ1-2,TGTGCCAGTAGAACCAGCAGGGGGCTTGGTGGCTACACCTTC,CASRTSRGLGGYTF
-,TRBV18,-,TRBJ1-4,TGTGCCAGCTCACCAACTTCAGGGTCAGGAAATGCAAAACTGTTTTTT,CASSPTSGSGNAKLFF
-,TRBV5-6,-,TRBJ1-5,TGTGCCAGCACTAGGGAGGGCCAGGGGCCCCAGCATTTT,CASTREGQGPQHF